These T cell receptor beta chains were read from a single sample in a study of shared clonotypes between healthy human individuals. Libraries were prepared by immunoSEQ multiplex PCR; TCRdb keeps only in-frame clonotypes and omits some of them. Of approximately 710,000 clones listed, 90% are singletons. Sequenced: memory CD8+ T cells from PBMCs. These receptors were taken from a man in his late teens or twenties in good health. Some clones in this sample may be carry-over from other donors' samples. Each CDR3 is given with its conserved first and last residue. The D gene is left open where the match is weak. A clone size is listed for some rows: how often the clone was seen (once, few, many), or a class if it is expanded.

clone_size: NA; d_call: TRBD1; j_call: TRBJ2-7; v_call: TRBV28; cdr3_nt: TGTGCCAGCAGTTTCACAGGGGCTTCCCTCCTCTACGAGCAGTACTTC; cdr3_aa: CASSFTGASLLYEQYF
clone_size: NA; d_call: NA; j_call: TRBJ2-5; v_call: TRBV9; cdr3_nt: TGTGCCAGCAGCGTCTCCCCCACAGCGACGTCCCAAGAGACCCAGTACTTC; cdr3_aa: CASSVSPTATSQETQYF
clone_size: NA; d_call: NA; j_call: TRBJ2-5; v_call: TRBV9; cdr3_nt: TGTGCCAGCAGCGTAGAACTTAGTGGGGAGACCCAGTACTTC; cdr3_aa: CASSVELSGETQYF
clone_size: NA; d_call: NA; j_call: TRBJ1-1; v_call: TRBV29-1; cdr3_nt: TGCAGCACTACTGAAGCTTTCTTT; cdr3_aa: CSTTEAFF
clone_size: NA; d_call: NA; j_call: TRBJ2-7; v_call: TRBV7-9; cdr3_nt: TGTGCCAGCAGCTGGACAGCGAGCTCCTACGAGCAGTACTTC; cdr3_aa: CASSWTASSYEQYF
clone_size: once; d_call: TRBD1; j_call: TRBJ2-7; v_call: TRBV29-1; cdr3_nt: TGCAGCGTTGCGTACCGGGACAGCTCCTACGAGCAGTACTTC; cdr3_aa: CSVAYRDSSYEQYF
clone_size: NA; d_call: NA; j_call: TRBJ2-7; v_call: TRBV14; cdr3_nt: TGTGCCAGCAGCCATCGTTCTAACTCCTACGAGCAGTACTTC; cdr3_aa: CASSHRSNSYEQYF
clone_size: NA; d_call: NA; j_call: TRBJ2-1; v_call: TRBV7-9; cdr3_nt: TGTGCCAGCAGCTTAGCTTGGTTCAATGAGCAGTTCTTC; cdr3_aa: CASSLAWFNEQFF
clone_size: NA; d_call: NA; j_call: TRBJ1-1; v_call: TRBV7-6; cdr3_nt: TGTGCCAGCAGCTCGGGCGAGACTGAAGCTTTCTTT; cdr3_aa: CASSSGETEAFF
clone_size: NA; d_call: NA; j_call: TRBJ1-2; v_call: TRBV5-1; cdr3_nt: TGCGCCAGCAGCTTGTTTGTAGTCGGCGGGGTGGACTATGGCTACACCTTC; cdr3_aa: CASSLFVVGGVDYGYTF
clone_size: NA; d_call: NA; j_call: TRBJ1-4; v_call: TRBV7-9; cdr3_nt: TGTGCCAGCAGCTCGACTCATGGGGTAACTAATGAAAAACTGTTTTTT; cdr3_aa: CASSSTHGVTNEKLFF
clone_size: NA; d_call: NA; j_call: TRBJ2-2; v_call: TRBV28; cdr3_nt: TGTGCCAGCAGTTTTTCTGGCGGGGAGCTGTTTTTT; cdr3_aa: CASSFSGGELFF
clone_size: NA; d_call: TRBD1; j_call: TRBJ1-4; v_call: TRBV4-1; cdr3_nt: TGCGCCAGCCGACAGGGGAGTGAAAAACTGTTTTTT; cdr3_aa: CASRQGSEKLFF
clone_size: once; d_call: TRBD2; j_call: TRBJ2-1; v_call: TRBV11-2; cdr3_nt: TGTGCCAGCAGCCTTAAACTAGCGGGAGGTCCGAGCTCCTACAATGAGCAGTTCTTC; cdr3_aa: CASSLKLAGGPSSYNEQFF